This T cell receptor (beta chain) was captured by sequencing in a study of human T cells and chemical hapten exposure. General study findings and limits: TCRs at a frequency above 1 in 1000 stayed unchanged with DPC sensitization.

By share of the sample, this clonotype is medium-sized. Its antigen remains unknown. Time point meaning: patch test 3, about 24 weeks after DPC sensitization. Treatment given: therapeutic diphenylcyclopropenone sensitization with weekly scalp DPC. TCRdb independently ran MiXCR on the RACE reads; one entry per CDR3 protein. Here the sample spans 30,000 or so distinct CDR3 sequences, about 5% being singletons. The CDR3 runs 11 residues. Trimming removed 6 bases from V and 10 bases from J; junction bases left unmatched: 8. Per germline, CDR1 SQVTM and CDR2 ANQGSEA. The chain employs TRBV29-1 and TRBJ1-2, with 7 bases fitting TRBD1. This TCR derives from a man aged 30 to 39 with alopecia areata. Some clones in this sample may be carry-over from other donors' samples. The sequencing here drew on whole blood, taken in connection with sensitization to the hapten diphenylcyclopropenone (DPC). CDR3 protein: CSVETQGFYTF. Here the CDR3 DNA reads TGCAGCGTAGAAACACAGGGGTTCTACACCTTC.